Listed here are 17 T cell receptor beta chains from one sample, sequenced in a study of T cell responses to AZD1222 COVID-19 vaccine. Assay: immunoSEQ multiplex PCR; the TCRdb copy retains only in-frame clones and omits some. The repertoire consists of some 120,000 clones, with about 90% occurring once and the leading ten covering roughly 7.9%. The material was peripheral blood, obtained 28 days after the second AZD1222 dose. The receptors come from an adult who received the AZD1222 COVID-19 vaccine.

This chain joins TRBV7-2 and TRBJ1-1, with D unclear. Trimming left V 1 base short and J 1 base short, with 7 bases between. The CDR3 is 14 residues long. Germline V CDR1 and CDR2: SGHTA, FQGNSA. The DNA for the CDR3 is TGTGCCAGCAGCTTAGATCCTGGGAACACTGAAGCTTTCTTT. This translates into CASSLDPGNTEAFF. The whole variable domain, filled in from reference TRBV7-2 and TRBJ1-1, reads GAGVSQSPSNKVTEKGKDVELRCDPISGHTALYWYRQSLGQGLEFLIYFQGNSAPDKSGLPSDRFSAERTGGSVSTLTIQRTQQEDSAVYLCASSLDPGNTEAFFGQGTRLTVV.

J is TRBJ2-2 and V is TRBV5-4; D remains ambiguous. The CDR3 length is 11 residues. Trimming shortened V by 4 bases and J by 5 bases, and 3 bases separated the two germline ends. Germline assignment: CDR1 SGHNT and CDR2 YYREEE (reference sequence). The CDR3: CASSETGELFF. The DNA for the CDR3 is TGTGCCAGCAGCGAAACCGGGGAGCTGTTTTTT.

The chain carries TRBV27 and TRBJ2-7, with 8 positions matching TRBD1. The CDR3 spans 13 residues. Trimming removed 5 bases from V and 6 bases from J; junction bases left unmatched: 6. Germline V gene lookup returns CDR1 MNHEY and CDR2 SMNVEV (reference sequence). Here the CDR3 DNA reads TGTGCCAGCAGTATTCGGACAGGGCGCGAGCAGTACTTC. It translates to CASSIRTGREQYF.

This clone was seen once. The chain combines TRBV15 with TRBJ1-5; 7 positions match TRBD1. The CDR3 has 15 amino acids. The germline V gene encodes CDR1 LNHNV and CDR2 YYDKDF (reference sequence). The ends lost 0 bases at V and 4 bases at J; junction bases unmatched: 3. The CDR3 here is CATSREGTENQPQHF. CDR3 sequence (DNA): TGTGCCACCAGCAGAGAGGGGACAGAAAATCAGCCCCAGCATTTT.

The V call is TRBV6-1, the J call TRBJ1-1; TRBD1 might be the D (5 bases). Trimming took 6 bases from V and 3 from J, leaving 11 bases between them. This CDR3 spans 13 amino acids. Germline CDR1 MNHNS, CDR2 SASEGT. The CDR3 region has the DNA TGTGCCAGCAGACCAGAAGGGGACACTGAAGCTTTCTTT. It is translated as CASRPEGDTEAFF.

CDR3 bases: TGTGCCAGCAGCCGTTCGGACAATCAGCCCCAGCATTTT. Protein sequence: CASSRSDNQPQHF. This chain connects TRBV2 to TRBJ1-5; D uncertain. Germline CDR1 reads SNHLY; CDR2 reads FYNNEI. Deletions cut 6 bases from V and 3 bases from J, with 9 bases between. The CDR3 length is 13 residues.

The chain employs TRBV3-1 (or the pseudogene TRBV3-2) and TRBJ2-5; D might be TRBD2 (6 bases). Germline V gene lookup returns CDR1 LGHDT and CDR2 YNNKEL (reference sequence). The CDR3 runs to 13 residues. V lost 4 bases, J lost 2 bases, and 8 bases lay in between. The CDR3 DNA is TGTGCCAGCAGCCCAGGACTACAAGAGACCCAGTACTTC. As protein: CASSPGLQETQYF.

This clone was seen only once. The V gene is TRBV12-3 or TRBV12-4, the J gene TRBJ1-3; D not resolved. The CDR3 consists of 12 residues. Trimming took 6 bases from V and 3 from J, leaving 6 bases between them. CDR3 loop: CASSQNGNTIYF. CDR3 bases: TGTGCCAGCAGCCAAAATGGAAACACCATATATTTT.

The V gene is TRBV5-1, the J gene TRBJ1-3; D gene ambiguous. The CDR3 contains 17 residues. Germline assignment: CDR1 SGHRS and CDR2 YFSETQ. V gave up 0 bases and J gave up 0 bases, with 13 bases separating them. The CDR3 sequence: CASSLVPLTASGNTIYF. The CDR3 DNA sequence: TGCGCCAGCAGCTTGGTCCCATTAACAGCCTCTGGAAACACCATATATTTT.

The rearrangement uses TRBV5-4 and TRBJ1-2; tentatively, D is TRBD1 (6 bases). The germline gives CDR1 SGHNT, CDR2 YYREEE (reference sequence). The CDR3 spans 15 residues. V lost 3 bases and J lost 3, with 15 bases in between. CDR3 protein: CASSSTGRRDYGYTF. CDR3 DNA sequence: TGTGCCAGCAGCTCTACAGGGCGGCGGGACTATGGCTACACCTTC. The full variable domain, rest sourced from reference TRBV5-4 and TRBJ1-2, is ETGVTQSPTHLIKTRGQQVTLRCSSQSGHNTVSWYQQALGQGPQFIFQYYREEENGRGNFPPRFSGLQFPNYSSELNVNALELDDSALYLCASSSTGRRDYGYTFGSGTRLTVV.

The CDR3 reads CASSDRGIGELFF. CDR3 sequence (DNA): TGTGCCAGCAGCGACAGGGGGATCGGGGAGCTGTTTTTT. The chain couples TRBV6-4 to TRBJ2-2; TRBD1 agrees at 9 bases. This CDR3 spans 13 amino acids. Germline-derived CDR1 and CDR2 are MRHNA and SNTAGT. The ends lost 6 bases at V and 7 bases at J; junction bases unmatched: 3.

The gene calls are TRBV7-2 and TRBJ2-7, with 7 positions matching TRBD1. This CDR3 is 16 amino acids long. Germline V gene lookup returns CDR1 SGHTA and CDR2 FQGNSA. Germline trimming cut 5 bases from V and 3 bases from J; bases unmatched to any gene: 13. The CDR3 protein is CASSLPPGTASYEQYF. For the CDR3, the DNA is TGTGCCAGCAGCCTTCCTCCGGGGACAGCCAGCTACGAGCAGTACTTC.

The CDR3 sequence is CASSFLQGSQPQHF. The CDR3 coding sequence is TGTGCCAGCAGTTTTTTACAGGGTAGTCAGCCCCAGCATTTT. This chain links TRBV27 with TRBJ1-5, with D perhaps TRBD1 (6 bases). Germline V lookup: CDR1 MNHEY, CDR2 SMNVEV (reference sequence). Trimming stripped 3 bases from V and 6 bases from J, with 12 bases between. The CDR3 has 14 amino acids.

The V call is TRBV7-8, the J call TRBJ1-1, with D possibly TRBD1 on 6 matching bases. The CDR3 runs 14 residues. Germline V gene sequence: CDR1 SGHVS, CDR2 FQNEAQ. Deletions cut 0 bases from V and 7 bases from J, with 12 bases between. DNA for the CDR3: TGTGCCAGCAGCTTAGCTTCAAAGGACAGTGAAGCTTTCTTT. Its protein product is CASSLASKDSEAFF.

In its sample, this clone was seen once. The chain combines TRBV28 with TRBJ1-1; D call uncertain. The V gene lost 7 bases and the J gene lost 2 bases, with 8 bases spanning the gap. Germline-derived CDR1 and CDR2 are MDHEN and SYDVKM. The CDR3 is 12 amino acids. The CDR3 loop is CASNHINTEAFF. The CDR3 nucleotides are TGTGCCAGCAACCACATAAACACTGAAGCTTTCTTT.

The chain is built from TRBV7-8 and TRBJ2-2, with 7 bases aligning to TRBD1. CDR3 length: 17 amino acids. Germline V lookup: CDR1 SGHVS, CDR2 FQNEAQ. Trimming removed 3 bases from V and 0 bases from J; junction bases left unmatched: 7. The CDR3 loop is CASSFVRGGANTGELFF. The CDR3 DNA follows: TGTGCCAGCAGCTTCGTAAGAGGGGGCGCGAACACCGGGGAGCTGTTTTTT. The variable domain in full, completed from reference TRBV7-8 and TRBJ2-2, reads GAGVSQSPRYKVAKRGQDVALRCDPISGHVSLFWYQQALGQGPEFLTYFQNEAQLDKSGLPSDRFFAERPEGSVSTLKIQRTQQEDSAVYLCASSFVRGGANTGELFFGEGSRLTVL.

The chain links TRBV2 to TRBJ1-4, with TRBD1 identical over 7 bases. Germline loops: CDR1 SNHLY, CDR2 FYNNEI. There are 15 residues in the CDR3. Unmatched junction bases numbered 6, after V lost 1 base and J lost 7 bases. The CDR3 DNA sequence: TGTGCCAGCAGTGAAGGCGGGACAGCTAGTGAAAAACTGTTTTTT. Encoded protein: CASSEGGTASEKLFF.